The table lists the clone carrying this T cell receptor (beta chain) with a few counts. The data stem from a study of OX40 agonist ivuxolimab in advanced cancers. Study background: A partial response was reached by three patients: one with hepatocellular carcinoma and two with cutaneous melanoma.

The table came from immunoSEQ multiplex PCR; TCRdb's copy has only in-frame clones and leaves some out. This sample has roughly 80,000 clones, with about 88% found just once. The CDR3 is 17 amino acids. CDR1 is SGHKS and CDR2 is YYEKEE in the germline V gene (reference sequence). V was cut by 2 bases and J by 6 bases, with 20 bases left in between. This TCR came from an adult with an advanced solid tumor such as melanoma, head and neck, liver or kidney cancer. The source was CD4+ or CD8+ T cells sorted from blood, collected in a trial of the OX40 agonist ivuxolimab. The chain combines TRBV5-5 with TRBJ2-2; a weak D match, TRBD2 (6 bases). CDR3 nucleotide sequence: TGTGCCAGCAGCTTAAGGGTTATCCGGGAGTGGGCCGGGGAGCTGTTTTTT. Protein sequence: CASSLRVIREWAGELFF.